A selection of T cell receptor beta chains follows, all from one sample in a study of CD8+ T cells in alopecia areata. Assay: immunoSEQ multiplex PCR; the TCRdb copy retains only in-frame clones and omits some. The sample records some 110,000 clones, roughly two thirds being singletons. The sequencing sample was made of CD4+ T cells sorted from blood. The receptors were sampled from a human donor in good health. The CDR3 runs from the conserved cysteine through the conserved F or W.

V	J	CDR3
TRBV29-1	TRBJ1-1	CSVGNTEAFF
TRBV27	TRBJ2-2	CASSYFDRNTGELFF
TRBV6-6	TRBJ1-2	CASSYGGAYGYTF
TRBV6-4	TRBJ2-2	CASSEWGVTGELFF
TRBV29-1	TRBJ1-1	CSVEVQQNTEAFF
TRBV29-1	TRBJ2-5	CSVGTGVRETQYF
TRBV5-1	TRBJ1-1	CASSFGLFTEAFF
TRBV30	TRBJ1-2	CAWKKSLRYTF
TRBV30	TRBJ2-3	CAGDRGLADTQYF
TRBV5-6	TRBJ2-7	CASTTSGGFYEQYF
TRBV10-1	TRBJ2-1	CASIRWNEQFF
TRBV30	TRBJ2-1	CAWSPNLGEQFF
TRBV28	TRBJ2-5	CASSQKGLLAETQYF
TRBV29-1	TRBJ2-4	CSVEGPNRDIQYF
TRBV4-1	TRBJ2-3	CASSQGDRRGSDTQYF
TRBV30	TRBJ2-5	CAWSAGNQETQYF
TRBV2	TRBJ1-2	CASSEGNRGYGYTF
TRBV29-1	TRBJ2-1	CSVGTGPSSYNEQFF
TRBV2	TRBJ2-1	CASGGQNEQFF
TRBV20-1	TRBJ2-7	CSASPAYEQYF
TRBV5-1	TRBJ2-3	CASRMSSGGPADTQYF
TRBV2	TRBJ1-5	CASRIPNQPQHF
TRBV30	TRBJ1-6	CAWTLGGYNSPLHF
TRBV19	TRBJ1-2	CASSIEAGGRYGYTF
TRBV7-9	TRBJ2-3	CASSLVGTDTQYF
TRBV5-6	TRBJ2-5	CASSLNRLKTQYF
TRBV30	TRBJ1-1	CAYRQAEAFF
TRBV30	TRBJ2-7	CAWFGGPGLRQYF
TRBV5-1	TRBJ2-7	CASSLAQHQYF
TRBV2	TRBJ1-5	CASSEGQVGNQPQHF
TRBV5-6	TRBJ2-3	CASSSQQGSDTQYF
TRBV5-4	TRBJ2-2	CASSLGGTTGELFF
TRBV9	TRBJ2-3	CASSVAEKRGGDTQYF
TRBV30	TRBJ1-1	CAWTRGELGAFF
TRBV7-9	TRBJ1-5	CASSPGNGDQPQHF
TRBV29-1	TRBJ2-6	CSVKTGSGANVLTF
TRBV2	TRBJ2-5	CASVKARQETQYF
TRBV29-1	TRBJ1-4	CSVAKGQTNEKLFF
TRBV4-3	TRBJ1-1	CASSRGLERAFF
TRBV5-6	TRBJ1-2	CASSPSTGYYGYTF
TRBV4-1	TRBJ2-3	CASRYLPQDTSTDTQYF
TRBV4-1	TRBJ2-6	CASSQDQKDRVLTF
TRBV5-1	TRBJ2-7	CASSLVQTSSYEQYF
TRBV29-1	TRBJ2-7	CSVVVSSYEQYF
TRBV29-1	TRBJ2-5	CSVEGFYSPGQVSFNQYF
TRBV5-1	TRBJ2-7	CASTMMSSSYEQYF
TRBV29-1	TRBJ2-7	CSVQSTRGLYEQYF
TRBV30	TRBJ1-2	CAWSGTDRDYGYTF
TRBV10-3	TRBJ2-1	CAIGIGGDNEQFF
TRBV29-1	TRBJ2-5	CSVGARGETQYF
TRBV28	TRBJ1-2	CASSLPQDYGYTF